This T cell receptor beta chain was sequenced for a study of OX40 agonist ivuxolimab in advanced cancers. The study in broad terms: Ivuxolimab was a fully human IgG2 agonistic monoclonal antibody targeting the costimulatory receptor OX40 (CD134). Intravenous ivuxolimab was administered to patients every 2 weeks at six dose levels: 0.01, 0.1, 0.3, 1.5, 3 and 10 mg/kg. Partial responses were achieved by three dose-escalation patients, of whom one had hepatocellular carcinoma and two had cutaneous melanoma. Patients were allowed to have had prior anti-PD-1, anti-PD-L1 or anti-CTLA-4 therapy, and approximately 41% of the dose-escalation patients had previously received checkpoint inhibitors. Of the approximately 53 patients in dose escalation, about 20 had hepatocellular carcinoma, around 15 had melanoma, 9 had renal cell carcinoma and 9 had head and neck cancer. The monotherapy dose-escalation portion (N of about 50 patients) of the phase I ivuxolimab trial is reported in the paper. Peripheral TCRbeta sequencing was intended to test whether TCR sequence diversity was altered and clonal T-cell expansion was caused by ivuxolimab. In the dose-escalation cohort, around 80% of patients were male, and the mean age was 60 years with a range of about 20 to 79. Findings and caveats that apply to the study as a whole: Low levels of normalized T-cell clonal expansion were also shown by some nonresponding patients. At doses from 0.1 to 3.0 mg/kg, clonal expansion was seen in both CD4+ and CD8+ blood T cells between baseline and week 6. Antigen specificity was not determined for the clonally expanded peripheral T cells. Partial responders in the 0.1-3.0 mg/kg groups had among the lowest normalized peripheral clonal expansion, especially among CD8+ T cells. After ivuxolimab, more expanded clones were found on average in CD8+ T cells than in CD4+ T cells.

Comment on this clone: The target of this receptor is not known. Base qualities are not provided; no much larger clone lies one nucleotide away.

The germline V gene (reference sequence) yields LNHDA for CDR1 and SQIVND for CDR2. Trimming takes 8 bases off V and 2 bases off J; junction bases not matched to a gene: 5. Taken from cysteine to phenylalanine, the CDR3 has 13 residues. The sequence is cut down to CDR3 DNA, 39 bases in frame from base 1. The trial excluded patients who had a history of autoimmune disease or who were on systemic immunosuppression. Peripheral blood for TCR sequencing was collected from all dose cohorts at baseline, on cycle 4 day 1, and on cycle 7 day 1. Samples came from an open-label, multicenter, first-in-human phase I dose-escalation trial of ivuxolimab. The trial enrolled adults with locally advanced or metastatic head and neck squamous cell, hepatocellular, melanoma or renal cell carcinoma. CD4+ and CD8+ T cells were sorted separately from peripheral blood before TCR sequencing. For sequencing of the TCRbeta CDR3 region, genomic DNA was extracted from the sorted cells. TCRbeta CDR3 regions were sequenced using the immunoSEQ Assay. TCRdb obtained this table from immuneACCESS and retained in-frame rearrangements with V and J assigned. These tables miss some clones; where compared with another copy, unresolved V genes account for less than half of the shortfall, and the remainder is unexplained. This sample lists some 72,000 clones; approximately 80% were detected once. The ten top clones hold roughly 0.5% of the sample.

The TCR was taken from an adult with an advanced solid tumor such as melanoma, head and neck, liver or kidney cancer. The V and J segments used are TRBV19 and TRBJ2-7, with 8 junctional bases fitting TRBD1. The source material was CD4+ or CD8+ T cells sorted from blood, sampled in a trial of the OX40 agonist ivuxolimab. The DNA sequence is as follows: TGTGCCAGTGGAGGACAGGGTCCCTACGAGCAGTACTTC. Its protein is CASGGQGPYEQYF.